This TCR beta chain is from a study of OX40 agonist ivuxolimab in advanced cancers. Turning to the study itself: Therapy given before enrollment (anti-PD-1, anti-PD-L1 or anti-CTLA-4) was allowed, and over 35% had some. One patient with hepatocellular carcinoma and two with cutaneous melanoma, three in all, had partial responses.

This clone showed up just once. The antigen remains undetermined. Data came from immunoSEQ multiplex PCR; TCRdb stores just in-frame clones and leaves some out. The repertoire consists of roughly 70,000 clones, with roughly 80% occurring once and the leading ten covering over 0.95%. Broader study findings: CD8+ T cells averaged more expanded clones than CD4+. At 0.1 to 3.0 mg/kg, clonal expansion of CD4+ and CD8+ blood T cells had occurred by week 6.

CDR1 is SGHAT, CDR2 FQNNGV, per germline. The CDR3 length is 13 residues. The V and J ends lost 5 bases and 1 base respectively, with 8 bases between them. Sequences were derived from CD4+ or CD8+ T cells sorted from blood, sampled in a trial of the OX40 agonist ivuxolimab. The genes are TRBV11-2 and TRBJ1-1; D possibly corresponds to TRBD1 (6 bases). The TCR originated in an adult with an advanced solid tumor such as melanoma, head and neck, liver or kidney cancer. CDR3 bases: TGTGCCAGCAGCAAACAGGGGAACACTGAAGCTTTCTTT. Its protein is CASSKQGNTEAFF. The variable domain in full, with the rest retrieved from reference TRBV11-2 and TRBJ1-1, is EAGVAQSPRYKIIEKRQSVAFWCNPISGHATLYWYQQILGQGPKLLIQFQNNGVVDDSQLPKDRFSAERLKGVDSTLKIQPAKLEDSAVYLCASSKQGNTEAFFGQGTRLTVV.